One sample yielded the 10 T cell receptor beta chains listed below, sequenced in a study of blood T cell repertoires in COVID-19 (dated by TCRdb to the early 2020s). Receptors were amplified or captured by the immunoSEQ multiplex PCR assay. TCRdb provides this immuneACCESS table in a form limited to in-frame rearrangements. Some clones are lacking; in checked studies, under half of them reflect an unresolved V gene, and why the rest are absent is not known. The sample table shows about 55,000 clones, and about four fifths are seen once. The ten largest account for more than 4.5% of the sample. Sequenced: peripheral blood. These receptor sequences come from a human donor in a cohort sampled during active or convalescent COVID-19.

The rearrangement uses TRBV14 and TRBJ2-7, with 7 positions matching TRBD2. After removal of 4 bases from V and 5 bases from J, the junction contained 11 bases not matched to a gene. Per germline, CDR1 SGHDN and CDR2 FVKESK. The CDR3 extends over 15 amino acids. This chain's CDR3 is CASSPEGWGGDEQYF. As DNA, the CDR3 is TGTGCCAGCAGCCCTGAGGGATGGGGAGGGGACGAGCAGTACTTC.

V and J are TRBV7-2 and TRBJ1-4, with 9 bases identical to TRBD1. This CDR3 is built from 14 residues. Germline CDR1 SGHTA, CDR2 FQGNSA. J lost 6 bases, V lost 3 bases, and 2 bases had no gene match. The CDR3: CASSFTGGDEKLFF. CDR3 bases: TGTGCCAGCAGCTTCACAGGGGGCGATGAAAAACTGTTTTTT.

The J gene is TRBJ1-2, the V gene TRBV5-1, with 10 bases fitting TRBD1. CDR3 size: 14 residues. The ends lost 4 bases at V and 4 bases at J; junction bases unmatched: 4. CDR1 is SGHRS, CDR2 YFSETQ, per germline. The CDR3 loop reads CASSTGTGVYGYTF. The CDR3, as DNA: TGCGCCAGCAGCACCGGGACAGGGGTCTATGGCTACACCTTC.

The V call is TRBV27, the J call TRBJ1-1; possible D gene TRBD1, 6 bases. CDR3 size: 16 residues. V was pared by 5 bases and J by 4 bases, with 20 bases between. Germline CDR1 is MNHEY and CDR2 is SMNVEV (reference sequence). This chain's CDR3 is CASSTRGRGGSTEAFF. Written as DNA, the CDR3 is TGTGCCAGCAGTACCAGGGGCAGAGGAGGTAGCACTGAAGCTTTCTTT.

This sequence joins TRBV15 and TRBJ1-2, with D hard to call. There are 18 residues in the CDR3. Deletions cut 5 bases from V and 1 base from J, with 23 bases between. Looked up from germline, CDR1 is LNHNV and CDR2 is YYDKDF (reference sequence). CDR3 loop: CATSFDAAAIWVNYGYTF. The CDR3 coding sequence is TGTGCCACCAGCTTCGATGCGGCTGCCATTTGGGTTAACTATGGCTACACCTTC.

This rearrangement joins TRBV24-1 to TRBJ1-2, with no clear D. This CDR3 has 12 amino acids. CDR1 and CDR2 (germline): KGHDR, SFDVKD. V shed 3 bases and J shed 6 bases, with 7 bases lying between them. Here the CDR3 reads CATSDGPDGYTF. DNA for the CDR3: TGTGCCACCAGTGATGGGCCCGATGGCTACACCTTC.

This clone appeared once. CDR3 sequence reads: CASSINTWNTEAFF. The CDR3 region has the DNA TGTGCCAGTAGTATTAACACCTGGAACACTGAAGCTTTCTTT. The chain links TRBV19 to TRBJ1-1; no firm D call. CDR3 size: 14 residues. Between the trimmed V and J ends, which lost 3 bases and 1 base, there was a span of 9 bases. CDR1 LNHDA and CDR2 SQIVND come from the germline V gene (reference sequence).

V and J are TRBV7-2 and TRBJ1-2, with TRBD1 matching 7 bases. This CDR3 is built from 14 residues. The germline V gene has CDR1 SGHTA and CDR2 FQGNSA. V shed 6 bases and J 4 bases; nucleotides not matched to a gene: 8. The CDR3 coding sequence is TGTGCCAGCAGAGGGGACAGTATCATCTATGGCTACACCTTC. Translated, it gives CASRGDSIIYGYTF.

This rearrangement joins TRBV10-1 to TRBJ2-7; the match to TRBD2 covers 9 bases. The CDR3 totals 13 residues. The germline CDR1 and CDR2 sequences are WNHNN and SYGVQD (reference sequence). The CDR3 sequence is CAPTRGGPYEQYF. The CDR3 DNA reads as TGCGCTCCCACGCGGGGGGGCCCCTACGAGCAGTACTTC.

This clone was counted a few times. The V gene is TRBV28, the J gene TRBJ1-6; 8 bases are shared with TRBD1. The CDR3 totals 15 residues. The V segment lost 3 bases and the J segment 7 bases; nucleotides outside the gene matches: 5. From germline, CDR1 is MDHEN and CDR2 SYDVKM. This chain's CDR3 is CASSFLDRGNSPLHF. The CDR3 bases are TGTGCCAGCAGTTTCCTTGACAGGGGAAATTCACCCCTCCACTTT.